A selection of T cell receptor beta chains follows, all from one sample in a study of shared clonotypes between healthy human individuals. Assay used: immunoSEQ multiplex PCR; TCRdb lists only in-frame clones, some missing. The repertoire has millions of clones, 90% to 95% of them found once; the top ten carry 0.3% to 0.4%. Sequenced sample: naive CD4+ T cells from PBMCs. All receptors come from a man younger than 35 in good health. Some clones in this sample may be carry-over from other donors' samples. CDR3s include the opening cysteine and the closing phenylalanine or tryptophan. The D gene is left open where the match is weak. Where a row states a size, it is once, few, many or the class of an expanded clone; other rows omit it.

d_gene: NA
j_gene: TRBJ1-1
abundance: few
v_gene: TRBV6-5
CDR3nt: TGTGCCAGCAGTAACCCCACTGAAGCTTTCTTT
CDR3aa: CASSNPTEAFF

d_gene: NA
j_gene: TRBJ2-5
abundance: once
v_gene: TRBV18
CDR3nt: TGTGCCAGCTCACCCCCGGCCAGGGAGACCCAGTACTTC
CDR3aa: CASSPPARETQYF

d_gene: NA
j_gene: TRBJ1-1
abundance: NA
v_gene: TRBV7-2
CDR3nt: TGTGCCAGCACCTACTTAGGCGCTTTGAACACTGAAGCTTTCTTT
CDR3aa: CASTYLGALNTEAFF

d_gene: NA
j_gene: TRBJ1-2
abundance: NA
v_gene: TRBV14
CDR3nt: TGTGCCAGCAGCCAAAGTTGGTGGGGGCAGGATGGCTACACCTTC
CDR3aa: CASSQSWWGQDGYTF

d_gene: NA
j_gene: TRBJ1-4
abundance: NA
v_gene: TRBV14
CDR3nt: TGTGCCAGCAGCCAAGTCTACAGGCCCACTAATGAAAAACTGTTTTTT
CDR3aa: CASSQVYRPTNEKLFF

d_gene: NA
j_gene: TRBJ1-2
abundance: NA
v_gene: TRBV7-9
CDR3nt: TGTGCCAGCAGCTTAGAGGCGACAGCATACACCTTC
CDR3aa: CASSLEATAYTF

d_gene: NA
j_gene: TRBJ1-1
abundance: NA
v_gene: TRBV7-9
CDR3nt: TGTGCCAGCAGCTTTGACAGCAACACTGAAGCTTTCTTT
CDR3aa: CASSFDSNTEAFF

d_gene: TRBD1
j_gene: TRBJ1-2
abundance: NA
v_gene: TRBV11-1
CDR3nt: TGTGCCAGCAGCGGTCTCGGGACAGACTTAAACTATGGCTACACCTTC
CDR3aa: CASSGLGTDLNYGYTF

d_gene: TRBD1
j_gene: TRBJ1-5
abundance: few
v_gene: TRBV19
CDR3nt: TGTGCCAGTAGCGATACAGGGGATCAGCCCCAGCATTTT
CDR3aa: CASSDTGDQPQHF

d_gene: TRBD1
j_gene: TRBJ1-1
abundance: NA
v_gene: TRBV11-1
CDR3nt: TGTGCCAGCAGCCCCAACAGGGGGCTCACTGAAGCTTTCTTT
CDR3aa: CASSPNRGLTEAFF

d_gene: NA
j_gene: TRBJ1-2
abundance: NA
v_gene: TRBV16
CDR3nt: TGTGCCAGCAGCCAATCCCGACAGGTCTATGGCTACACCTTC
CDR3aa: CASSQSRQVYGYTF

d_gene: TRBD2
j_gene: TRBJ2-7
abundance: NA
v_gene: TRBV4-3
CDR3nt: TGCGCCAGCAGCCAAGCCTCGGGACTAGCGGGGAACTACGAGCAGTACTTC
CDR3aa: CASSQASGLAGNYEQYF

d_gene: TRBD1
j_gene: TRBJ1-4
abundance: NA
v_gene: TRBV28
CDR3nt: TGTGCCAGCAGTTTCGCAGGGGGTGCAACTAATGAAAAACTGTTTTTT
CDR3aa: CASSFAGGATNEKLFF

d_gene: NA
j_gene: TRBJ2-7
abundance: NA
v_gene: TRBV4-3
CDR3nt: TGCGCCAGCAGCCAGGGGCGGCCTTCCGAGCAGTACTTC
CDR3aa: CASSQGRPSEQYF

d_gene: NA
j_gene: TRBJ2-3
abundance: NA
v_gene: TRBV19
CDR3nt: TGTGCCAGTAGTGCCCGAGATACGCAGTATTTT
CDR3aa: CASSARDTQYF

d_gene: NA
j_gene: TRBJ1-2
abundance: NA
v_gene: TRBV19
CDR3nt: TGTGCCAGTAGTATCGTCAGCGACTATGGCTACACCTTC
CDR3aa: CASSIVSDYGYTF

d_gene: TRBD1
j_gene: TRBJ2-2
abundance: NA
v_gene: TRBV7-2
CDR3nt: TGTGCCAGCAGCACTCGTCAGGGGGCGGGCACCGGGGAGCTGTTTTTT
CDR3aa: CASSTRQGAGTGELFF

d_gene: NA
j_gene: TRBJ1-1
abundance: NA
v_gene: TRBV19
CDR3nt: TGTGCCAGTAGTGCCCGCGGGTCGAACACTGAAGCTTTCTTT
CDR3aa: CASSARGSNTEAFF

d_gene: TRBD1
j_gene: TRBJ1-4
abundance: NA
v_gene: TRBV6-6
CDR3nt: TGTGCCAGCAGGCTCGTACAGGGGGCGCATGAAAAACTGTTTTTT
CDR3aa: CASRLVQGAHEKLFF

d_gene: NA
j_gene: TRBJ2-3
abundance: NA
v_gene: TRBV5-5
CDR3nt: TGTGCCAGCAGCTTGGGGCGGCCCAGGGATACGCAGTATTTT
CDR3aa: CASSLGRPRDTQYF

d_gene: TRBD2
j_gene: TRBJ2-1
abundance: NA
v_gene: TRBV5-6
CDR3nt: TGTGCCAGCAGCCCTTCGTGGGCGACGGGGGGGTATGAGCAGTTCTTC
CDR3aa: CASSPSWATGGYEQFF

d_gene: NA
j_gene: TRBJ1-4
abundance: NA
v_gene: TRBV25-1
CDR3nt: TGTGCCAGCAGCTCCTCAGATGGGGGGCGATGGGAAAAACTGTTTTTT
CDR3aa: CASSSSDGGRWEKLFF

d_gene: TRBD1
j_gene: TRBJ1-5
abundance: NA
v_gene: TRBV19
CDR3nt: TGTGCCAGTAGGCTCCGGGACAGGGCTTTGGGTGGCAATCAGCCCCAGCATTTT
CDR3aa: CASRLRDRALGGNQPQHF

d_gene: NA
j_gene: TRBJ1-1
abundance: NA
v_gene: TRBV5-1
CDR3nt: TGCGCCAGCACCCTGGGACTAGCAGGGGCCCTAGGCACTGAAGCTTTCTTT
CDR3aa: CASTLGLAGALGTEAFF

d_gene: TRBD2
j_gene: TRBJ2-7
abundance: few
v_gene: TRBV7-2
CDR3nt: TGTGCCAGCAGCTTAGTCAGAACGGGAGGCGAGCAGTACTTC
CDR3aa: CASSLVRTGGEQYF

d_gene: TRBD1
j_gene: TRBJ1-1
abundance: NA
v_gene: TRBV29-1
CDR3nt: TGCAGCGTTCAGGACAGGGCAGGGAACACTGAAGCTTTCTTT
CDR3aa: CSVQDRAGNTEAFF

d_gene: NA
j_gene: TRBJ2-7
abundance: NA
v_gene: TRBV18
CDR3nt: TGTGCCAGCTCACCAAAATCGAGGGAGAACGAGCAGTACTTC
CDR3aa: CASSPKSRENEQYF

d_gene: NA
j_gene: TRBJ2-2
abundance: once
v_gene: TRBV6-1
CDR3nt: TGCGGGGGGCACAGCAACACCGGGGAGCTGTTTTTT
CDR3aa: CGGHSNTGELFF

d_gene: NA
j_gene: TRBJ1-1
abundance: NA
v_gene: TRBV11-2
CDR3nt: TGTGCCAGCAGCTCTAACCCTCGCGGGTACACTGAAGCTTTCTTT
CDR3aa: CASSSNPRGYTEAFF

d_gene: NA
j_gene: TRBJ2-7
abundance: NA
v_gene: TRBV4-2
CDR3nt: TGTGCCAGCAGCCACCTATATTATAAACAGGCAAACTACGAGCAGTACTTC
CDR3aa: CASSHLYYKQANYEQYF

d_gene: NA
j_gene: TRBJ2-7
abundance: NA
v_gene: TRBV21-1
CDR3nt: TGTGCCAGCAGCAAAACCGTAGGTAGCGGGAGGACCTCCTACGAGCAGTACTTC
CDR3aa: CASSKTVGSGRTSYEQYF

d_gene: NA
j_gene: TRBJ2-1
abundance: NA
v_gene: TRBV7-6
CDR3nt: TGTGCCAGCAGCTTCGACCGGGATGAGCAGTTCTTC
CDR3aa: CASSFDRDEQFF

d_gene: NA
j_gene: TRBJ2-7
abundance: NA
v_gene: TRBV10-2
CDR3nt: TGCGCCAGCAGTGAGCCCCCTGCACTCGAGCAGTACTTC
CDR3aa: CASSEPPALEQYF

d_gene: TRBD2
j_gene: TRBJ2-1
abundance: NA
v_gene: TRBV11-2
CDR3nt: TGTGCCAGCAGCTTAGATTGGCGGGGACTAGAGCAGTTCTTC
CDR3aa: CASSLDWRGLEQFF

d_gene: TRBD1
j_gene: TRBJ1-2
abundance: NA
v_gene: TRBV6-1
CDR3nt: TGTGCCAGCAGTAGAGGACAGGGAGCATATGGCTACACCTTC
CDR3aa: CASSRGQGAYGYTF

d_gene: NA
j_gene: TRBJ1-1
abundance: NA
v_gene: TRBV28
CDR3nt: TGTGCCAGCACCCAAAGGCGGCCGGTAAACACTGAAGCTTTCTTT
CDR3aa: CASTQRRPVNTEAFF

d_gene: TRBD1
j_gene: TRBJ2-6
abundance: NA
v_gene: TRBV7-2
CDR3nt: TGTGCCAGCAGCTCAGTCATGGGACAGGGGGCTGGGGCCAACGTCCTGACTTTC
CDR3aa: CASSSVMGQGAGANVLTF

d_gene: NA
j_gene: TRBJ2-7
abundance: once
v_gene: TRBV7-9
CDR3nt: TGTGCCAGCAGCTCCCCCCGGTTGGGGGGAAATGAGCAGTACTTC
CDR3aa: CASSSPRLGGNEQYF

d_gene: TRBD2
j_gene: TRBJ2-1
abundance: NA
v_gene: TRBV7-2
CDR3nt: TGTGCCAGCAGCTTAGAGGCGGGGGCCTACAATGAGCAGTTCTTC
CDR3aa: CASSLEAGAYNEQFF

d_gene: NA
j_gene: TRBJ2-3
abundance: NA
v_gene: TRBV4-3
CDR3nt: TGCGCCAGCAGCCACTTTACTAGTTCCGGGGCAGATACGCAGTATTTT
CDR3aa: CASSHFTSSGADTQYF

d_gene: NA
j_gene: TRBJ2-3
abundance: NA
v_gene: TRBV18
CDR3nt: TGTGCCAGCTCACCCCAGCTCGGGGCAGATACGCAGTATTTT
CDR3aa: CASSPQLGADTQYF

d_gene: TRBD1
j_gene: TRBJ1-2
abundance: once
v_gene: TRBV2
CDR3nt: TGTGCCAGCAGGGACATAAAGGGGGCGAGGTATGGCTACACCTTC
CDR3aa: CASRDIKGARYGYTF

d_gene: TRBD1
j_gene: TRBJ2-7
abundance: NA
v_gene: TRBV2
CDR3nt: TGTGCCTGGTCTGGGACAGGGATCGACGAGCAGTACTTC
CDR3aa: CAWSGTGIDEQYF

d_gene: NA
j_gene: TRBJ2-1
abundance: NA
v_gene: TRBV5-1
CDR3nt: TGCGCCAGCAGCTTGGCCCTTGGGGGCTTCAATGAGCAGTTCTTC
CDR3aa: CASSLALGGFNEQFF

d_gene: NA
j_gene: TRBJ1-4
abundance: few
v_gene: TRBV4-2
CDR3nt: TGTGCCAGCAGCCAATCACAGGGAAATAATGAAAAACTGTTTTTT
CDR3aa: CASSQSQGNNEKLFF

d_gene: NA
j_gene: TRBJ2-1
abundance: NA
v_gene: TRBV25-1
CDR3nt: TGTGCCAGCAGTGAGACTAATGAGCAGTTCTTC
CDR3aa: CASSETNEQFF

d_gene: TRBD2
j_gene: TRBJ2-5
abundance: NA
v_gene: TRBV28
CDR3nt: TGTGCCAGCAGTTCTCCTAGCGGGAGGGCAGAGACCCAGTACTTC
CDR3aa: CASSSPSGRAETQYF

d_gene: NA
j_gene: TRBJ2-1
abundance: NA
v_gene: TRBV10-1
CDR3nt: TGCGCCAGCAGTGCCTACTACCGGGCTGAGCAGTTCTTC
CDR3aa: CASSAYYRAEQFF

d_gene: TRBD2
j_gene: TRBJ2-1
abundance: once
v_gene: TRBV5-1
CDR3nt: TGCGCCAGCACCTTCCGGACTAGCCCTTACAATGAGCAGTTCTTC
CDR3aa: CASTFRTSPYNEQFF

d_gene: TRBD1
j_gene: TRBJ2-2
abundance: NA
v_gene: TRBV6-6
CDR3nt: TGTGCCAGCAGGGACAGGGCCACCGGGGAGCTGTTTTTT
CDR3aa: CASRDRATGELFF

d_gene: TRBD1
j_gene: TRBJ1-4
abundance: NA
v_gene: TRBV7-9
CDR3nt: TGTGCCGTCCCTTTTGGGACAGGGGGCGCCCGGGATGAAAAACTGTTTTTT
CDR3aa: CAVPFGTGGARDEKLFF

d_gene: NA
j_gene: TRBJ1-5
abundance: few
v_gene: TRBV2
CDR3nt: TGTGCCAGCAGTCCACTCCCAGATCAGCCCCAGCATTTT
CDR3aa: CASSPLPDQPQHF

d_gene: TRBD1
j_gene: TRBJ2-5
abundance: NA
v_gene: TRBV19
CDR3nt: TGTGCCAGTAGTAGGGACAGAAAAGAAGAGACCCAGTACTTC
CDR3aa: CASSRDRKEETQYF

d_gene: NA
j_gene: TRBJ1-5
abundance: NA
v_gene: TRBV28
CDR3nt: TGTGCCAGCACCTCCGGACGGACCAATAATCAGCCCCAGCATTTT
CDR3aa: CASTSGRTNNQPQHF

d_gene: NA
j_gene: TRBJ2-3
abundance: NA
v_gene: TRBV15
CDR3nt: TGTGCCACCAGCAGAGCGGCAGGGGGGATAGATACGCAGTATTTT
CDR3aa: CATSRAAGGIDTQYF

d_gene: NA
j_gene: TRBJ2-1
abundance: once
v_gene: TRBV4-3
CDR3nt: TGCGCCAGCAGCCGAAAGAACGGCGATGAGCAGTTCTTC
CDR3aa: CASSRKNGDEQFF

d_gene: TRBD1
j_gene: TRBJ1-5
abundance: NA
v_gene: TRBV6-6
CDR3nt: TGTGCCAGCAGCCAACGACAGGGCGACAATCAGCCCCAGCATTTT
CDR3aa: CASSQRQGDNQPQHF

d_gene: NA
j_gene: TRBJ1-5
abundance: NA
v_gene: TRBV5-4
CDR3nt: TGTGCCAGCAGCTTGGCGGGGACACAGGGCCAGCCCCAGCATTTT
CDR3aa: CASSLAGTQGQPQHF

d_gene: TRBD2
j_gene: TRBJ2-1
abundance: NA
v_gene: TRBV7-9
CDR3nt: TGTGCCAGCAGCTTCGGCCTAGCGGGGGCCCTCATAATCAATGAGCAGTTCTTC
CDR3aa: CASSFGLAGALIINEQFF

d_gene: NA
j_gene: TRBJ2-7
abundance: NA
v_gene: TRBV6-6
CDR3nt: TGTGCCAGCAGCAGGGACGGTTCCTACGAGCAGTACTTC
CDR3aa: CASSRDGSYEQYF